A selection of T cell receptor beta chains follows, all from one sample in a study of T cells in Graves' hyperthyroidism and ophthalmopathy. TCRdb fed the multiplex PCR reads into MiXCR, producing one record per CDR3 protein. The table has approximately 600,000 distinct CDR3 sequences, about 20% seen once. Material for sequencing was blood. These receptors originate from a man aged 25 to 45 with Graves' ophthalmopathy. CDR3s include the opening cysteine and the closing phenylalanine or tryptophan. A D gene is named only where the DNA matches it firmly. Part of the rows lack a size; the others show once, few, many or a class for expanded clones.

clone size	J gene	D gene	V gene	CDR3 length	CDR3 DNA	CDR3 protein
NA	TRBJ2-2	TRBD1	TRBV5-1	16	TGCGCCAGCAGCTTGAGGGCAGGGGGCAGATCCGGGGAGCTGTTTTTT	CASSLRAGGRSGELFF
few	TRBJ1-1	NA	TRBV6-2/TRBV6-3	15	TGTGCCAGCAGTTACGGCGGTACTATGAACACTGAAGCTTTCTTT	CASSYGGTMNTEAFF
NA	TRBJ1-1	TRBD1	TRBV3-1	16	TGTGCCAGCAGCCAGCGGACAGGTCGATTGAACACTGAAGCTTTCTTT	CASSQRTGRLNTEAFF
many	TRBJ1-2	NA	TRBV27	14	TGTGCCAGCAGTTTATCGTTGGGCCTGGGTGGCTACACCTTC	CASSLSLGLGGYTF
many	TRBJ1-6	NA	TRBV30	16	TGTGCCTGGAGTGAGGACATCCGCTCCTATAATTCACCCCTCCACTTT	CAWSEDIRSYNSPLHF
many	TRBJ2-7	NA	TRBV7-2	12	TGTGCCAGCAGCTTCTCGGGGGACGAGCAGTACTTC	CASSFSGDEQYF
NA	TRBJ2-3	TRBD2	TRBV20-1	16	TGCAGTGCTGAAGTTTTAGCGGGAGGGCCGATAGATACGCAGTATTTT	CSAEVLAGGPIDTQYF
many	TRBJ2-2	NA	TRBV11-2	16	TGTGCCAGCAGCTTAGTTCTTCAGGGAAACACCGGGGAGCTGTTTTTT	CASSLVLQGNTGELFF
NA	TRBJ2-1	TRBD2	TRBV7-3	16	TGTGCCAGCAGCTTAGGTGGGAGGGCCACGATGGATGAGCAGTTCTTC	CASSLGGRATMDEQFF
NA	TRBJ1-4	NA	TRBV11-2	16	TGTGCCAGCTCCCTTACGTCAGGGGAGTGGAGTGAAAAACTGTTTTTT	CASSLTSGEWSEKLFF
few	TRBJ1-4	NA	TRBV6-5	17	TGTGCCAGCAGTTCGAGGCTGGATGAGGGCACTAATGAAAAACTGTTTTTT	CASSSRLDEGTNEKLFF
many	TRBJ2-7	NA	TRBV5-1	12	TGCGCCAGCAGCCGCGGACGGGACGAGCAGTACTTC	CASSRGRDEQYF
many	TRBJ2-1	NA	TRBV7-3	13	TGTGCCAGCAGCTTAAGTGGTCTCGATGAGCAGTTCTTC	CASSLSGLDEQFF
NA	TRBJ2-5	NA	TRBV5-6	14	TGTGCCAGCAGCCCCTGGGACGCCCAAGAGACCCAGTACTTC	CASSPWDAQETQYF
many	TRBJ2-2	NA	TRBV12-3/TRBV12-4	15	TGTGCCAGCAGTCAACCCGGGGGGAACACCGGGGAGCTGTTTTTT	CASSQPGGNTGELFF
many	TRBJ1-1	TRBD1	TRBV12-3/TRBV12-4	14	TGTGCCAGCAGTTCTCTGGACAGGTACACTGAAGCTTTCTTT	CASSSLDRYTEAFF
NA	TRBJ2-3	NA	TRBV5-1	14	TGCGCCAGCAGCGACCCAGCCCGGGCAGATACGCAGTATTTT	CASSDPARADTQYF
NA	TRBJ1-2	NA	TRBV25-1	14	TGTGCCAGCAGTGAATCAAGGTCTAACTATGGCTACACCTTC	CASSESRSNYGYTF